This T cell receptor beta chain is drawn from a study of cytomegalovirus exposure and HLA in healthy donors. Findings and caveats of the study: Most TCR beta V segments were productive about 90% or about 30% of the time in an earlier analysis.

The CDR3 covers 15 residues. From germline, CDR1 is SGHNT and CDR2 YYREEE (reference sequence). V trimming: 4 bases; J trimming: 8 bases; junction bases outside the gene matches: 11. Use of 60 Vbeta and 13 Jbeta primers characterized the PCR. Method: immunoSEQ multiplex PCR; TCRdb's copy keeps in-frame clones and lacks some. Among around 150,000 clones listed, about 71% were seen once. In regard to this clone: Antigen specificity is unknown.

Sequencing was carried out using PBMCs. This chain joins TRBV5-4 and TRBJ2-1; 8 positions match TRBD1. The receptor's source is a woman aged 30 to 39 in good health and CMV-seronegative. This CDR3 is CASSPGGQGADEQFF. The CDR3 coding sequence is TGTGCCAGCAGCCCAGGAGGACAGGGAGCGGATGAGCAGTTCTTC.